This T cell receptor beta chain was captured in a study of vaccination effects on CD4 cells after COVID-19. The CDR3 extends over 13 amino acids. Per the germline V gene, CDR1 is SNHLY and CDR2 is FYNNEI. Germline trimming cut 5 bases from V and 7 bases from J; bases unmatched to any gene: 7. Repertoires were generated with immunoSEQ multiplex PCR, while TCRdb's copy carries only in-frame clones and drops some. The data contain about 27,000 clones, roughly 68% of them singletons. As to this clone: Its antigen is as yet unknown.

Sequencing in the ViraFEST assay came after antigen-specific CD4+ T cells had been expanded with viral peptide pools, which were used to stimulate PBMC. Cells that had been cultured for 10 days were the source of isolated CD4+ T cells. Vaccine recipients, nucleocapsid antibody negative, had no prior SARS-CoV-2 infection. The researchers cultured roughly 2.2 million PBMC per well with approximately 10 IU/ml IL-2 and roughly 9.4 ug/ml peptides. It was on days 3 and 7 that half the medium was replaced with IL-2 medium. This rearrangement joins TRBV2 to TRBJ1-2; 7 nucleotides match TRBD1. The TCR sequence derives from a human donor who received a COVID-19 vaccine. Sample: CD4+ T cells from PBMCs cultured with HCoV-NL63 spike peptides, taken before COVID-19 vaccination. CDR3 sequence (DNA): TGTGCCAGCAGTTTGAGGTCAGGGGGTGGCTACACCTTC. Translating it yields CASSLRSGGGYTF.